These 21 T cell receptor beta chains were all obtained from the same sample, sequenced in a study of human T cells and chemical hapten exposure. Time point here: patch test 1, 2 weeks after DPC sensitization. Treatment noted: therapeutic diphenylcyclopropenone sensitization with weekly scalp DPC. TCRdb re-called the RACE reads through MiXCR, storing one row per CDR3 protein. The profile shows roughly 200,000 distinct CDR3 sequences, 20% to 25% of them singletons. Sequenced material: whole blood, taken in connection with sensitization to the hapten diphenylcyclopropenone (DPC). The source is a woman in her 50s with alopecia areata. Some clones in this sample may be carry-over from other donors' samples.

This chain links TRBV29-1 with TRBJ2-5; 12 bases are shared with TRBD1. CDR1 and CDR2 from the germline V gene are SQVTM and ANQGSEA. After removal of 7 bases from V and 4 bases from J, the junction contained 4 bases not matched to a gene. CDR3 length: 13 residues. Here the CDR3 reads CSGGQGAGETQYF. In DNA form, the CDR3 reads TGCAGCGGGGGACAGGGGGCGGGAGAGACCCAGTACTTC.

This clonotype showed up just a few times. CDR3 in DNA: TGCAGTGGGACGTGGGGGGGCCCCTCCTACGAGCAGTACTTC. Its translation is CSGTWGGPSYEQYF. The chain recombines TRBV20-1 with TRBJ2-7; D may be TRBD2 (7 bases). The CDR3 length is 14 residues. Germline V gene lookup returns CDR1 DFQATT and CDR2 SNEGSKA (reference sequence). The ends were cut back, 7 bases at V and 0 bases at J, with 16 bases in the middle.

This clonotype was counted a few times. The chain combines TRBV7-9 with TRBJ2-1; no reliable D call. Per germline, CDR1 SEHNR and CDR2 FQNEAQ (reference sequence). V was cut by 1 base and J by 9 bases, with 13 bases left in between. This CDR3 has 14 residues. CDR3 sequence: CASSLEGREGEQFF. The CDR3 DNA follows: TGTGCCAGCAGCTTAGAGGGCCGAGAAGGTGAGCAGTTCTTC.

CDR3 DNA: TGTGCCAGCAGCTTAAGTGGGGGCGTTAATGAAAAACTGTTTTTT. Protein sequence: CASSLSGGVNEKLFF. This chain joins TRBV7-9 and TRBJ1-4; possible D gene TRBD1, 6 bases. The germline gives CDR1 SEHNR, CDR2 FQNEAQ (reference sequence). Trimming stripped 2 bases from V and 4 bases from J, with 11 bases between. The CDR3 has 15 amino acids.

This clonotype was seen more than once but under ten times. V is TRBV6-5 and J is TRBJ1-1, with 7 bases aligning to TRBD1. The CDR3 length is 11 residues. Losses at the gene ends were 4 bases for V and 11 bases for J; bases not matched to a gene: 4. Germline V gives CDR1 MNHEY, CDR2 SVGAGI. CDR3: CASSSGRGAFF. DNA of the CDR3: TGTGCCAGCAGTTCCGGCAGGGGGGCTTTCTTT.

This clonotype came up a few times. The gene calls are TRBV20-1 and TRBJ2-3; 9 nucleotides match TRBD1. V dropped 5 bases and J dropped 4; count of bases not matched to a gene: 7. Germline V lookup: CDR1 DFQATT, CDR2 SNEGSKA (reference sequence). CDR3 length: 14 residues. The CDR3 reads CSAQTGGVPDTQYF. Here the CDR3 DNA reads TGCAGTGCTCAGACAGGGGGGGTGCCAGATACGCAGTATTTT.

This chain links TRBV28 with TRBJ2-5; 10 bases are shared with TRBD2. V trimming: 3 bases; J trimming: 2 bases; junction bases outside the gene matches: 9. Germline loops: CDR1 MDHEN, CDR2 SYDVKM. The CDR3 extends over 17 amino acids. The CDR3 sequence is CASSFKSGTSVQETQYF. The CDR3 DNA is TGTGCCAGCAGTTTCAAATCCGGGACTAGCGTTCAAGAGACCCAGTACTTC.

This clonotype appeared once. The rearrangement joins TRBV7-2 to TRBJ2-2; a weak D match, TRBD2 (6 bases). The CDR3 totals 15 residues. CDR1 and CDR2 (germline): SGHTA, FQGNSA. Trimming removed 8 bases from V and 4 bases from J, with 17 bases in between. The CDR3 sequence is CASEDRGSPTGELFF. The CDR3 coding sequence is TGTGCCAGCGAAGATCGGGGGAGTCCCACCGGGGAGCTGTTTTTT.

This clonotype turned up a few times. The chain couples TRBV25-1 to TRBJ2-7, with no clear D. From germline, CDR1 is MGHDK and CDR2 SYGVNS. The CDR3 consists of 11 residues. Trimming shortened V by 5 bases and J by 5 bases, and 7 bases separated the two germline ends. CDR3: CASSHLNEQYF. As DNA, the CDR3 is TGTGCCAGCAGTCATCTGAACGAGCAGTACTTC.

This clonotype was picked up a small number of times. The chain links TRBV7-2 to TRBJ2-1; 12 nucleotides match TRBD2. Germline values: CDR1 SGHTA, CDR2 FQGNSA. CDR3 size: 15 residues. V shed 7 bases, J shed 9 bases, and the junction held 10 bases outside the gene matches. CDR3 in DNA: TGTGCCAGCAAACCCCGACTAGCGGGAGTACGTGAGCAGTTCTTC. This gives the protein CASKPRLAGVREQFF.

This clonotype has a handful of counts. The CDR3 sequence is CASRGAQGNTGELFF. The CDR3 bases are TGTGCCAGCAGAGGGGCTCAGGGGAACACCGGGGAGCTGTTTTTT. The rearrangement links TRBV6-6 to TRBJ2-2; D might be TRBD1 (5 bases). Trimming removed 6 bases at V and 1 base at J, with 12 bases between. CDR1 is MNHNY, CDR2 SVGAGI, per germline (reference sequence). The CDR3 loop spans 15 amino acids.

The V call is TRBV29-1, the J call TRBJ2-6; D might be TRBD2 (7 bases). CDR1 and CDR2 (germline): SQVTM, ANQGSEA. With 4 bases removed from V and 3 bases from J, the gap between germline ends came to 13 bases. This CDR3 has 15 amino acids. CDR3 nucleotide sequence: TGCAGCGTTGCCCGGGGGGCGGGTGGGGCCAACGTCCTGACTTTC. It is translated as CSVARGAGGANVLTF.

This clonotype was found many times. V is TRBV6-5 and J is TRBJ2-1; 9 bases agree with TRBD2. V shed 1 base and J 0 bases; nucleotides not matched to a gene: 1. CDR1 and CDR2 (germline): MNHEY, SVGAGI. The CDR3 is 16 residues long. This CDR3 is CASSYYSGSSYNEQFF. Written as DNA, the CDR3 is TGTGCCAGCAGTTACTATAGCGGGAGCTCCTACAATGAGCAGTTCTTC.

This chain uses TRBV6-5 with TRBJ2-1; D may be TRBD2 (6 bases). V lost 5 bases, J lost 4 bases, and 15 bases lay in between. The germline V gene has CDR1 MNHEY and CDR2 SVGAGI. The CDR3 totals 15 residues. The CDR3: CASSTPSGGYNEQFF. As DNA, the CDR3 is TGTGCCAGCAGTACCCCCAGCGGAGGGTACAATGAGCAGTTCTTC.

This clonotype was seen a single time. V is TRBV14 and J is TRBJ1-1; TRBD1 agrees at 7 bases. This CDR3 region has 13 residues. CDR1 and CDR2 (germline): SGHDN, FVKESK. Trimming at V came to 3 bases and at J to 7 bases, leaving 5 bases not matched to a gene. The CDR3 bases are TGTGCCAGCAGCCAGAACTACAGGGGTGAAGCTTTCTTT. Protein sequence: CASSQNYRGEAFF.

The chain is built from TRBV9 and TRBJ2-3; 8 nucleotides agree with TRBD1. CDR1 and CDR2 (germline): SGDLS, YYNGEE. This CDR3 is built from 14 residues. Trimming at V came to 3 bases and at J to 3 bases, leaving 3 bases not matched to a gene. DNA of the CDR3: TGTGCCAGCAGCGCGGACAGGGCGACAGATACGCAGTATTTT. Residues: CASSADRATDTQYF.

The chain has TRBV20-1 and TRBJ2-1, with 8 positions matching TRBD2. CDR3 length: 16 amino acids. V trimming: 0 bases; J trimming: 4 bases; junction bases outside the gene matches: 8. Germline V gene data show CDR1 as DFQATT and CDR2 as SNEGSKA (reference sequence). In DNA form, the CDR3 reads TGCAGTGCTAGAGATCTATTCGGGGGGGGGTACAATGAGCAGTTCTTC. Its translation is CSARDLFGGGYNEQFF.

The V and J genes are TRBV6-5 and TRBJ1-1; D is uncertain. Germline CDR1 is MNHEY and CDR2 is SVGAGI. This CDR3 is built from 12 residues. Trimming shortened V by 8 bases and J by 4 bases, and 11 bases separated the two germline ends. The CDR3 DNA is TGTGCCAGCTTCGGGCCACCCACTGAAGCTTTCTTT. This gives the protein CASFGPPTEAFF.

This chain uses TRBV12-3 or TRBV12-4 with TRBJ2-2; D perhaps matches TRBD1 (6 bases). Trimming shortened V by 6 bases and J by 6 bases, and 8 bases separated the two germline ends. CDR3 length equals 12 residues. DNA of the CDR3: TGTGCCAGCAGGAGGACAGCCGGGGAGCTGTTTTTT. It yields the protein CASRRTAGELFF.

The chain employs TRBV29-1 and TRBJ2-2, with 9 bases that match TRBD1. J lost 5 bases, V lost 4 bases, and 5 bases had no gene match. The CDR3 covers 14 residues. Germline V gene lookup returns CDR1 SQVTM and CDR2 ANQGSEA. CDR3 nucleotides: TGCAGCGTTGCAACAGGGGGCCTAACCGGGGAGCTGTTTTTT. Encoded protein: CSVATGGLTGELFF.

The CDR3 protein is CASTSGREDEQYF. CDR3 coding DNA: TGTGCCAGCACTAGCGGGAGGGAGGACGAGCAGTACTTC. The V call is TRBV2, the J call TRBJ2-7; 12 bases align to TRBD2. J was trimmed by 5 bases and V by 7 bases; bases with no gene match: 3. From germline, CDR1 is SNHLY and CDR2 FYNNEI. CDR3 length: 13 residues.